Many counts were recorded for the clone carrying this T cell receptor (beta chain). What it binds is unknown. This entry is derived from a study of glioma-infiltrating T cells. Using RNA template, CDR3s of TCR alpha and beta were amplified with iRepertoire arm-PCR. One-step reverse transcription and amplification started from approximately 100-400 ng of tissue mRNA or PBMC total RNA. TCRdb re-called the multiplex PCR reads with MiXCR, one entry per CDR3 protein. The sample lists approximately 120,000 distinct CDR3 sequences, less than 30% occurring once. Study-wide points: Tissue-blood divergence was below expectation in non-neoplastic patients, above in gliomas. Tissue and blood shared very few CDR3 sequences.

Sequencing was done on a sample of glioma tissue, nonneoplastic brain tissue, or PBMCs (not recorded which). The TCR was taken from a human donor with low-grade glioma or glioblastoma, undergoing nonglioma brain surgery, or in good health (not recorded which).

The CDR3: CASREGVSEQFF. The CDR3 DNA follows: TGTGCCAGCAGGGAGGGGGTCAGTGAGCAGTTCTTC. The V and J genes are TRBV5-4 and TRBJ2-1; D tentatively reads TRBD1 or TRBD2 (6 bases each). Germline V gives CDR1 SGHNT, CDR2 YYREEE (reference sequence). Between the trimmed V and J ends, which lost 5 bases and 9 bases, there was a span of 12 bases. The CDR3 runs to 12 residues.